This T cell receptor (beta chain) was identified during a study of cytomegalovirus exposure and HLA in healthy donors. The data were produced by immunoSEQ multiplex PCR, yet TCRdb's version contains in-frame clones alone and is incomplete. Altogether about 220,000 clones are present, around nine tenths being singletons, with the ten largest covering roughly 1%. Germline CDR1 reads LGHNA; CDR2 reads YNFKEQ. This CDR3 has 17 residues. V was pared by 1 base and J by 0 bases, with 6 bases of the junction left unmatched. The chain recombines TRBV4-2 with TRBJ1-2; 9 nucleotides line up with TRBD1. The sample consisted of PBMCs. This clonotype originated in a woman aged 18-29 years in good health and CMV-seronegative. The CDR3 loop is CASSQGQQGAANYGYTF. In nucleotides, the CDR3 is TGTGCCAGCAGCCAAGGGCAACAGGGGGCAGCTAACTATGGCTACACCTTC.